This TCR beta chain came from a study of blood T cell repertoires in COVID-19. TCRdb keeps only in-frame clones here, not all; method: immunoSEQ multiplex PCR. Counted here are about 230,000 clones, around 84% occurring once; the ten biggest clones make up roughly 16%. The CDR3 consists of 16 residues. Per the germline V gene, CDR1 is MNHEY and CDR2 is SVGAGI. The trim removed 2 bases at V and 5 bases at J, leaving 6 bases unmatched. The study counted Cohort 3 donors as recovered given two negative PCRs, clearance, or symptom resolution. This clonotype was sampled from a man in his late teens or twenties who had recovered from COVID-19. This chain connects TRBV6-5 to TRBJ2-3; 11 bases line up with TRBD2. The material sequenced was PBMCs or T cells enriched from blood (not recorded which). The CDR3 DNA follows: TGTGCCAGCAGTTACGGGGTACTAGCGGGGGTAGATACGCAGTATTTT. Its protein is CASSYGVLAGVDTQYF.